Below are 11 T cell receptor beta chains sequenced from a single sample in a study of blood T cell repertoires in COVID-19. The protocol was immunoSEQ multiplex PCR, while the TCRdb copy is restricted to in-frame clones and leaves out a portion. Found here are 100,000 or so clones, around 94% of them singletons; the top ten hold roughly 5.6%. The sequenced material came from peripheral blood. These receptors originate from a man in his fifties with active COVID-19.

The J gene is TRBJ2-5, the V gene TRBV7-8, with D possibly being TRBD1 (6 bases). V was shortened by 7 bases and J by 5 bases, with 14 bases between the two germline ends. Germline CDR1 is SGHVS and CDR2 is FQNEAQ. The CDR3 length is 13 residues. In DNA, the CDR3 is TGTGCCAGCACATCCACAGGGTGGGAGACCCAGTACTTC. Translated: CASTSTGWETQYF. The entire variable domain, with the rest obtained from reference TRBV7-8 and TRBJ2-5, is as follows: GAGVSQSPRYKVAKRGQDVALRCDPISGHVSLFWYQQALGQGPEFLTYFQNEAQLDKSGLPSDRFFAERPEGSVSTLKIQRTQQEDSAVYLCASTSTGWETQYFGPGTRLLVL.

This clone was picked up one time. The chain combines TRBV7-8 with TRBJ1-4, with unresolved D. Trimming stripped 5 bases from V and 3 bases from J, with 16 bases between. Germline V CDR1 and CDR2: SGHVS, FQNEAQ. The CDR3 loop spans 16 amino acids. DNA for the CDR3: TGTGCCAGCAGCCCAGGCGTTGCGTTAGCTAATGAAAAACTGTTTTTT. It codes for CASSPGVALANEKLFF.

The chain combines TRBV25-1 with TRBJ1-2; a weak D match, TRBD1 (5 bases). The germline V and J ends were trimmed by 2 bases and 8 bases, with 9 bases remaining between them. The germline gives CDR1 MGHDK, CDR2 SYGVNS. This CDR3 comprises 12 residues. The CDR3 loop is CASSEQGRGYTF. DNA of the CDR3: TGTGCCAGCAGTGAACAGGGCAGGGGCTACACCTTC.

V and J are TRBV28 and TRBJ1-6; D is perhaps TRBD1 (5 bases). This CDR3 region has 14 residues. V shed 5 bases and J shed 7 bases, with 12 bases lying between them. Germline loops: CDR1 MDHEN, CDR2 SYDVKM. DNA of the CDR3: TGTGCCAGCAGTCCAGGGCACGGGAATTCACCCCTCCACTTT. This translates into CASSPGHGNSPLHF.

The V and J genes are TRBV28 and TRBJ1-5; 9 nucleotides line up with TRBD1. There are 16 residues in the CDR3. Germline V CDR1 and CDR2: MDHEN, SYDVKM. V was pared by 5 bases and J by 5 bases, with 10 bases of the junction left unmatched. The CDR3 bases are TGTGCCAGCAGTAACAATGGACAGGGGTATGATCAGCCCCAGCATTTT. Protein sequence: CASSNNGQGYDQPQHF.

The V gene is TRBV10-3, the J gene TRBJ1-4, with TRBD1 matching over 9 bases. V lost 10 bases to trimming and J lost 5 bases; unmatched junction nucleotides: 2. This CDR3 region has 12 residues. The germline CDR1 and CDR2 sequences are ENHRY and SYGVKD. The CDR3 spells CASGTGNEKLFF. CDR3 nucleotide sequence: TGTGCCAGCGGGACAGGGAATGAAAAACTGTTTTTT.

The chain joins TRBV5-4 to TRBJ2-7; TRBD1 aligns across 10 bases. CDR3 length equals 15 residues. CDR1 and CDR2 from the germline V gene are SGHNT and YYREEE (reference sequence). After removal of 4 bases from V and 4 bases from J, the junction contained 8 bases not matched to a gene. The CDR3 DNA follows: TGTGCCAGCAGCCGTGCGGGACAGGGGAGTTACGAGCAGTACTTC. This sequence encodes CASSRAGQGSYEQYF. Filled out from reference TRBV5-4 and TRBJ2-7, the complete variable domain reads ETGVTQSPTHLIKTRGQQVTLRCSSQSGHNTVSWYQQALGQGPQFIFQYYREEENGRGNFPPRFSGLQFPNYSSELNVNALELDDSALYLCASSRAGQGSYEQYFGPGTRLTVT.

This chain joins TRBV5-5 and TRBJ2-5; 7 bases align to TRBD1. The junction had 14 bases not matched to a gene; V was cut back by 2 bases and J by 4 bases. The CDR3 contains 17 residues. Germline V gives CDR1 SGHKS, CDR2 YYEKEE (reference sequence). CDR3 bases: TGTGCCAGCAGCTTTTTTTCCAGACAGGGCCCGCGAGAGACCCAGTACTTC. Translating gives CASSFFSRQGPRETQYF.

The chain uses TRBV28 and TRBJ2-3; 9 nucleotides agree with TRBD2. After removal of 5 bases from V and 0 bases from J, the junction contained 12 bases not matched to a gene. Germline V gives CDR1 MDHEN, CDR2 SYDVKM. The CDR3 runs 18 residues. The CDR3, as DNA: TGTGCCAGCAGTGTGGGACTAGCAAGCTATTCTAGCACAGATACGCAGTATTTT. Its translation: CASSVGLASYSSTDTQYF. Filled out from reference TRBV28 and TRBJ2-3, the complete variable domain reads DVKVTQSSRYLVKRTGEKVFLECVQDMDHENMFWYRQDPGLGLRLIYFSYDVKMKEKGDIPEGYSVSREKKERFSLILESASTNQTSMYLCASSVGLASYSSTDTQYFGPGTRLTVL.

The chain recombines TRBV11-3 with TRBJ2-1; D call uncertain. In germline, CDR1 is SGHNT, CDR2 YENEEA. V was shortened by 4 bases and J by 9 bases, with 13 bases between the two germline ends. The CDR3 is 13 residues long. The CDR3 loop reads CASSSSPRGEQFF. In nucleotides, the CDR3 is TGTGCCAGCAGCTCCTCTCCACGAGGTGAGCAGTTCTTC.

The chain joins TRBV5-5 to TRBJ1-1; D is ambiguous. CDR3 size: 13 residues. V was clipped by 0 bases and J by 4 bases, with 7 bases between them. Germline V gives CDR1 SGHKS, CDR2 YYEKEE (reference sequence). The CDR3 DNA follows: TGTGCCAGCAGCTTGGGGTTCAGCACTGAAGCTTTCTTT. Its translation: CASSLGFSTEAFF.